These 24 T cell receptor beta chains were all obtained from the same sample, sequenced in a study of cytomegalovirus exposure and HLA in healthy donors. The PCR had 60 Vbeta and 13 Jbeta primers. Some clones are missing from TCRdb's copy, which holds only in-frame ones; the method was immunoSEQ multiplex PCR. The data hold fewer than 95,000 clones, with 76% observed a single time. Sequencing was performed on PBMCs. The receptors derive from a man in his forties in good health and CMV-seronegative.

V usage is TRBV5-1 and J usage is TRBJ1-2; 7 nucleotides line up with TRBD1. This CDR3 has 15 amino acids. The V gene's germline CDR1 is SGHRS and CDR2 YFSETQ. J was trimmed by 1 base and V by 4 bases; bases with no gene match: 7. CDR3 in amino acids: CASSRRQGLNYGYTF. The CDR3 region has the DNA TGCGCCAGCAGCCGCAGACAGGGACTTAACTATGGCTACACCTTC.

This chain links TRBV4-2 with TRBJ1-2, with 12 bases aligning to TRBD1. V was pared by 4 bases and J by 10 bases, with 7 bases of the junction left unmatched. Germline CDR1 reads LGHNA; CDR2 reads YNFKEQ. The CDR3 covers 14 residues. CDR3 in DNA: TGTGCCAGCAGCCGCCCGGGACAGGGGGCTGACTACACCTTC. Protein sequence: CASSRPGQGADYTF.

The rearrangement links TRBV9 to TRBJ1-3, with TRBD1 as a possible D gene (5 bases). The CDR3 contains 14 residues. Germline V gene data show CDR1 as SGDLS and CDR2 as YYNGEE. Deletions cut 4 bases from V and 3 bases from J, with 11 bases between. The CDR3 DNA reads as TGTGCCAGCAGCCACACAGGTGGTGGAAACACCATATATTTT. As protein: CASSHTGGGNTIYF.

The V call is TRBV6-5, the J call TRBJ2-7, with a weak D call TRBD1 (6 bases). Trimming left V 0 bases short and J 7 bases short, with 19 bases between. Germline V gene data show CDR1 as MNHEY and CDR2 as SVGAGI. CDR3 size: 16 residues. The CDR3 loop reads CASSYSLGHQVKEQYF. CDR3 nucleotide sequence: TGTGCCAGCAGTTACTCGTTGGGACACCAGGTTAAAGAGCAGTACTTC.

J is TRBJ2-7 and V is TRBV4-1, with D maybe TRBD1 (6 bases). In germline, CDR1 is MGHRA, CDR2 YSYEKL. The CDR3 sequence is 16 residues long. Between the trimmed V and J ends, which lost 0 bases and 3 bases, there was a span of 15 bases. The CDR3 protein is CASSQDSLTGVYEQYF. Here the CDR3 DNA reads TGCGCCAGCAGCCAAGATAGCCTGACAGGCGTCTACGAGCAGTACTTC.

This clone has more than one count but fewer than ten. The chain couples TRBV6-5 to TRBJ2-1, with 12 bases that match TRBD2. V was clipped by 2 bases and J by 4 bases; unmatched bases: 0. Germline V gene lookup returns CDR1 MNHEY and CDR2 SVGAGI. This CDR3 is 15 amino acids long. This CDR3 is CASSYLAGGYNEQFF. The CDR3 region has the DNA TGTGCCAGCAGTTACCTAGCGGGGGGGTACAATGAGCAGTTCTTC.

The V and J genes are TRBV27 and TRBJ2-5; possibly TRBD2 for D (5 bases). Germline CDR1 reads MNHEY; CDR2 reads SMNVEV (reference sequence). This CDR3 spans 14 amino acids. Trimming cost V 0 bases and J 6 bases, with 11 bases left between them. The CDR3 is CASSLSRGDKTQYF. Written as DNA, the CDR3 is TGTGCCAGCAGTTTATCTCGGGGTGACAAGACCCAGTACTTC.

J is TRBJ2-3 and V is TRBV11-2; a possible D gene is TRBD2 (6 bases). This CDR3 spans 15 amino acids. The V gene lost 1 base and the J gene lost 5 bases, with 13 bases spanning the gap. Germline-derived CDR1 and CDR2 are SGHAT and FQNNGV. CDR3 amino acids: CASSLAQNGGDTQYF. The CDR3 DNA is TGTGCCAGCAGCTTAGCTCAAAACGGGGGAGATACGCAGTATTTT.

The chain uses TRBV7-9 and TRBJ1-2; D might be TRBD1 (6 bases). The V and J ends lost 3 bases and 6 bases respectively, with 11 bases between them. Germline lookup yields CDR1 SEHNR and CDR2 FQNEAQ (reference sequence). The length of the CDR3 is 13 residues. Here the CDR3 reads CASSLRTVDGYTF. Here the CDR3 DNA reads TGTGCCAGCAGCTTGAGGACAGTAGATGGCTACACCTTC.

The rearrangement joins TRBV29-1 to TRBJ2-7, with D maybe TRBD1 (5 bases). Germline CDR1 SQVTM, CDR2 ANQGSEA. This CDR3 has 14 amino acids. The germline V and J ends were trimmed by 6 bases and 4 bases, with 19 bases remaining between them. CDR3 sequence (DNA): TGCAGCGTGGTACCGCAAGGGCAGGGTTACGAGCAGTACTTC. Its translation: CSVVPQGQGYEQYF.

This clone was seen more than once but under ten times. The V and J genes are TRBV28 and TRBJ1-2; no clear D. The germline gives CDR1 MDHEN, CDR2 SYDVKM. Between the trimmed V and J ends, which lost 3 bases and 8 bases, there was a span of 19 bases. The CDR3 sequence is 15 residues long. CDR3 bases: TGTGCCAGCAGTTTTTCCCCAGGCCTCGTAAAGGGCTACACCTTC. This translates into CASSFSPGLVKGYTF.

In its sample, this clone was seen a few times. The chain links TRBV6-1 to TRBJ2-7, with D maybe TRBD2 (5 bases). The CDR3 is made up of 12 amino acids. The germline V and J ends were trimmed by 8 bases and 5 bases, with 13 bases remaining between them. The germline V gene encodes CDR1 MNHNS and CDR2 SASEGT. The CDR3 protein is CASFYRGDEQYF. As DNA, the CDR3 is TGTGCCAGCTTCTACCGGGGTGACGAGCAGTACTTC.

The chain employs TRBV29-1 and TRBJ1-2, with 8 bases lining up with TRBD1. V trimming: 7 bases; J trimming: 4 bases; junction bases outside the gene matches: 8. CDR1 is SQVTM and CDR2 is ANQGSEA in the germline V gene. The CDR3 consists of 13 residues. CDR3 in DNA: TGCAGCGCCCAGGGACAGGCACTCTATGGCTACACCTTC. This sequence encodes CSAQGQALYGYTF.

The chain links TRBV5-4 to TRBJ2-7; 7 bases are a match to TRBD2. V dropped 5 bases and J dropped 6; count of bases not matched to a gene: 14. This CDR3 spans 15 amino acids. The germline V gene has CDR1 SGHNT and CDR2 YYREEE (reference sequence). In nucleotides, the CDR3 is TGTGCCAGCAGTTGGGGGGGACCAGGGACCCGCGAGCAGTACTTC. Translated, it gives CASSWGGPGTREQYF.

This rearrangement joins TRBV15 to TRBJ1-3, with D possibly being TRBD1 (5 bases). The CDR3 has 16 residues. Germline V gene data show CDR1 as LNHNV and CDR2 as YYDKDF (reference sequence). V gave up 0 bases and J gave up 2 bases, with 11 bases separating them. CDR3 protein: CATSRDQDIAGNTIYF. In nucleotides, the CDR3 is TGTGCCACCAGCAGAGATCAGGACATCGCTGGAAACACCATATATTTT.

The chain links TRBV5-1 to TRBJ2-1; 9 bases align to TRBD2. The length of the CDR3 is 16 residues. V trimming: 1 base; J trimming: 6 bases; junction bases outside the gene matches: 8. Germline V lookup: CDR1 SGHRS, CDR2 YFSETQ. The CDR3 coding sequence is TGCGCCAGCAGCTTGCGGGCTAGCGGGGCCTTCAATGAGCAGTTCTTC. Residues: CASSLRASGAFNEQFF.

CDR3 coding DNA: TGCGCCAGCAGCTTGGTTGAGCTAGCGGGCCCTCGCTACGAGCAGTACTTC. Protein sequence: CASSLVELAGPRYEQYF. V usage is TRBV5-1 and J usage is TRBJ2-7; TRBD2 matches at 8 bases. Trimming took 0 bases from V and 3 from J; bases not matched to a gene: 11. There are 17 residues in the CDR3. From germline, CDR1 is SGHRS and CDR2 YFSETQ.

The chain links TRBV7-9 to TRBJ2-7, with D tentatively TRBD1 (5 bases). Per germline, CDR1 SEHNR and CDR2 FQNEAQ (reference sequence). The germline V and J ends were trimmed by 3 bases and 6 bases, with 12 bases remaining between them. There are 13 residues in the CDR3. The CDR3 loop reads CASSFHDSIEQYF. In nucleotides, the CDR3 is TGTGCCAGCAGCTTCCACGACAGTATCGAGCAGTACTTC.

The J gene is TRBJ1-3, the V gene TRBV7-2; D not certain. The germline V and J ends were trimmed by 5 bases and 9 bases, with 8 bases remaining between them. The V gene's germline CDR1 is SGHTA and CDR2 FQGNSA. The CDR3 sequence is 11 residues long. The DNA for the CDR3 is TGTGCCAGCAGCCCCCGCAGCACCATATATTTT. It specifies CASSPRSTIYF.

This chain joins TRBV7-2 and TRBJ2-6, with D maybe TRBD1 (5 bases). The CDR3 extends over 15 amino acids. CDR1 SGHTA and CDR2 FQGNSA come from the germline V gene. Trimming took off 1 base at V and 5 bases at J, with 9 bases between the two ends. The CDR3 here is CASSLGQGRANVLTF. For the CDR3, the DNA is TGTGCCAGCAGCTTAGGGCAGGGTCGGGCCAACGTCCTGACTTTC.

J is TRBJ1-1 and V is TRBV9; D remains unclear. V was shortened by 5 bases and J by 0 bases, with 11 bases between the two germline ends. Germline V gives CDR1 SGDLS, CDR2 YYNGEE. The CDR3 length is 14 residues. The CDR3 nucleotides are TGTGCCAGCAGATCAGGCTTGGTGAACACTGAAGCTTTCTTT. Its translation is CASRSGLVNTEAFF.

The rearrangement links TRBV28 to TRBJ1-2, with 7 bases aligning to TRBD1. This CDR3 has 14 amino acids. With 5 bases clipped from V and 4 bases from J, the junction kept 7 bases outside the gene matches. CDR1 MDHEN and CDR2 SYDVKM come from the germline V gene. The CDR3: CASSQVTGVYGYTF. The CDR3 bases are TGTGCCAGCAGTCAAGTTACAGGGGTCTATGGCTACACCTTC.

The chain combines TRBV7-2 with TRBJ2-1; TRBD1 is a possible D gene (5 bases). Germline values: CDR1 SGHTA, CDR2 FQGNSA. This CDR3 comprises 14 residues. Trimming pared 5 bases from V and 9 bases from J, leaving 17 bases between. The CDR3 loop is CASSPFPRVGEQFF. The DNA for the CDR3 is TGTGCCAGCAGCCCCTTTCCCAGGGTCGGTGAGCAGTTCTTC.

This chain's CDR3 is CASSRDRGPRAGELFF. CDR3 nucleotide sequence: TGTGCCAGCAGCCGGGACAGGGGGCCTAGGGCCGGGGAGCTGTTTTTT. The chain carries TRBV7-9 and TRBJ2-2, with TRBD1 identical over 12 bases. CDR1 SEHNR and CDR2 FQNEAQ come from the germline V gene (reference sequence). After removal of 5 bases from V and 6 bases from J, the junction contained 7 bases not matched to a gene. The CDR3 has 16 amino acids. The variable domain in full, completed from reference TRBV7-9 and TRBJ2-2, reads DTGVSQNPRHKITKRGQNVTFRCDPISEHNRLYWYRQTLGQGPEFLTYFQNEAQLEKSRLLSDRFSAERPKGSFSTLEIQRTEQGDSAMYLCASSRDRGPRAGELFFGEGSRLTVL.